The T cell receptor (beta chain) under discussion was sequenced for a study of T cell responses to AZD1222 COVID-19 vaccine. The assay was immunoSEQ multiplex PCR, and TCRdb's table has in-frame clones only and misses some. The sample contains 85,000 to 130,000 clones, about 89% of which appear only once. This CDR3 region has 16 residues. Germline CDR1 is SNHLY and CDR2 is FYNNEI. V was clipped by 8 bases and J by 1 base; unmatched bases: 5. The sample was peripheral blood, taken on day 0 of AZD1222 vaccination. This chain uses TRBV2 with TRBJ2-3; TRBD2 agrees at 14 bases. The TCR originated in an adult in good health. CDR3 sequence reads: CASSMGLAGGTDTQYF. In nucleotides, the CDR3 is TGTGCCAGCTCCATGGGACTAGCGGGAGGCACAGATACGCAGTATTTT.